Below, 26 T cell receptor beta chains from the same sample are listed, as sequenced in a study of blood T cell repertoires in COVID-19. TCRdb keeps only in-frame clones here, not all; method: immunoSEQ multiplex PCR. The sample lists more than 200,000 clones, roughly 80% occurring once. Sequencing was performed on peripheral blood. The receptors were sampled from a woman of 80 years or more with acute or convalescent COVID-19.

This clone turned up a few times. The chain carries TRBV5-1 and TRBJ2-2; TRBD1 is a possible D gene (5 bases). The CDR3 is 16 amino acids. With 0 bases removed from V and 2 bases from J, the gap between germline ends came to 11 bases. Looked up from germline, CDR1 is SGHRS and CDR2 is YFSETQ. The CDR3 DNA follows: TGCGCCAGCAGCTTGGGGTTCAGGGTCAACACCGGGGAGCTGTTTTTT. Its translation: CASSLGFRVNTGELFF.

J is TRBJ1-2 and V is TRBV13; 7 nucleotides line up with TRBD1. In germline, CDR1 is PRHDT, CDR2 FYEKMQ (reference sequence). The ends lost 0 bases at V and 6 bases at J; junction bases unmatched: 4. CDR3 length equals 14 residues. The CDR3 DNA sequence: TGTGCCAGCAGCTTAGGTACAGGGGATCATGGCTACACCTTC. This translates into CASSLGTGDHGYTF.

V usage is TRBV3-1 (or the pseudogene TRBV3-2) and J usage is TRBJ1-1; 7 bases align to TRBD1. The CDR3 consists of 14 residues. The V and J ends lost 4 bases and 1 base, in that order; junction bases with no gene match: 3. Germline values: CDR1 LGHDT, CDR2 YNNKEL (reference sequence). The DNA of the CDR3 is TGTGCCAGCAGCCGCACAGGGGAGAACACTGAAGCTTTCTTT. Its translation is CASSRTGENTEAFF.

This clone has only one observation. The chain joins TRBV3-1 (or the pseudogene TRBV3-2) to TRBJ2-7; TRBD2 matches 8 bases. V was pared by 6 bases and J by 2 bases, with 18 bases of the junction left unmatched. CDR3 size: 18 residues. Germline V lookup: CDR1 LGHDT, CDR2 YNNKEL (reference sequence). The CDR3 protein is CASSQPNLAGHSPYEQYF. In nucleotides, the CDR3 is TGTGCCAGCAGTCAACCCAACCTAGCGGGCCATTCCCCCTACGAGCAGTACTTC.

This chain connects TRBV5-1 to TRBJ2-2, with TRBD2 matching over 9 bases. Germline-derived CDR1 and CDR2 are SGHRS and YFSETQ. The CDR3 has 16 amino acids. The V gene end was trimmed by 6 bases and the J gene end by 5 bases; junction bases not matched to a gene: 11. CDR3 loop: CASTPGTSQRTGELFF. CDR3 nucleotide sequence: TGCGCCAGCACCCCCGGGACTAGCCAAAGGACCGGGGAGCTGTTTTTT.

The rearrangement uses TRBV27 and TRBJ1-2; tentative D call: TRBD1 (5 bases). The germline gives CDR1 MNHEY, CDR2 SMNVEV (reference sequence). The CDR3 covers 16 residues. The V and J ends lost 3 bases and 6 bases respectively, with 20 bases between them. CDR3 loop: CASSFTAGSRENGYTF. The CDR3 nucleotides read TGTGCCAGCAGTTTTACGGCAGGGAGTCGGGAGAATGGCTACACCTTC.

V is TRBV11-2 and J is TRBJ2-7; TRBD1 agrees at 11 bases. The V gene end was trimmed by 0 bases and the J gene end by 3 bases; junction bases not matched to a gene: 7. Germline CDR1 is SGHAT and CDR2 is FQNNGV. CDR3 length equals 17 residues. The CDR3 DNA reads TGTGCCAGCAGCTTAGATTGGACAGGGGGCGTTGGCTACGAGCAGTACTTC. This translates into CASSLDWTGGVGYEQYF.

This sequence joins TRBV12-5 and TRBJ1-6, with 9 bases fitting TRBD1. Germline values: CDR1 LGHNT, CDR2 FRNRAP. V was pared by 6 bases and J by 7 bases, with 7 bases of the junction left unmatched. There are 15 residues in the CDR3. The CDR3: CASGDTGTGNSPLHF. In DNA, the CDR3 is TGTGCTAGTGGGGATACCGGGACAGGGAATTCACCCCTCCACTTT.

The rearrangement uses TRBV24-1 and TRBJ2-2; D is perhaps TRBD2 (5 bases). The V gene's germline CDR1 is KGHDR and CDR2 SFDVKD. V lost 4 bases and J lost 0, with 8 bases in between. This CDR3 contains 15 residues. The CDR3: CATSELDPNTGELFF. CDR3 bases: TGTGCCACCAGTGAACTAGATCCGAACACCGGGGAGCTGTTTTTT.

The rearrangement links TRBV6-5 to TRBJ1-3; no reliable D call. This CDR3 is built from 14 residues. Trimming took off 4 bases at V and 4 bases at J, with 11 bases between the two ends. CDR1 is MNHEY, CDR2 SVGAGI, per germline. As DNA, the CDR3 is TGTGCCAGCAGTTCCCGCCGGGGAGGAAACACCATATATTTT. Translation gives CASSSRRGGNTIYF.

The sample holds a few counts of this clone. The chain combines TRBV18 with TRBJ2-7; 7 bases are shared with TRBD1. V lost 3 bases, J lost 3 bases, and 5 bases stayed unmatched. CDR3 size: 14 residues. Germline CDR1 KGHSH, CDR2 LQKENI. In nucleotides, the CDR3 is TGTGCCAGCTCACCCGGAAGGACAGGCTACGAGCAGTACTTC. Translating gives CASSPGRTGYEQYF.

This clone was seen a few times. V gene TRBV7-8 combines with J gene TRBJ1-2; 8 nucleotides align to TRBD1. This CDR3 is built from 16 residues. Unmatched junction bases numbered 12, after V lost 5 bases and J lost 4 bases. Germline lookup yields CDR1 SGHVS and CDR2 FQNEAQ. CDR3 in amino acids: CASSGGPGQESYGYTF. CDR3 sequence (DNA): TGTGCCAGCAGCGGGGGGCCGGGACAGGAAAGCTATGGCTACACCTTC.

This sequence joins TRBV19 and TRBJ2-5, with 11 bases matching TRBD2. The CDR3 spans 15 residues. From germline, CDR1 is LNHDA and CDR2 SQIVND (reference sequence). V shed 3 bases, J shed 2 bases, and the junction held 2 bases outside the gene matches. This CDR3 reads CASSMASGGQETQYF. The DNA for the CDR3 is TGTGCCAGTAGTATGGCTAGCGGGGGGCAAGAGACCCAGTACTTC.

This chain connects TRBV14 to TRBJ2-2; 9 bases align to TRBD2. V trimming: 4 bases; J trimming: 5 bases; junction bases outside the gene matches: 5. Germline V gene lookup returns CDR1 SGHDN and CDR2 FVKESK. The CDR3 sequence is 15 residues long. The DNA of the CDR3 is TGTGCCAGCAGCCTCATAGCGGGAGTAACCGGGGAGCTGTTTTTT. Translated, it gives CASSLIAGVTGELFF.

The chain combines TRBV4-1 with TRBJ1-2, with D perhaps matching TRBD1 (6 bases). This CDR3 spans 13 amino acids. Germline values: CDR1 MGHRA, CDR2 YSYEKL. Trimming took 2 bases from V and 10 from J, leaving 14 bases between them. CDR3 loop: CASSQPQQGAYTF. CDR3 DNA: TGCGCCAGCAGCCAACCGCAACAGGGAGCCTACACCTTC.

The chain uses TRBV4-1 and TRBJ2-1; 7 bases match TRBD1. The CDR3 has 14 residues. Germline CDR1 reads MGHRA; CDR2 reads YSYEKL. Unmatched junction bases numbered 7, after V lost 4 bases and J lost 7 bases. The CDR3 nucleotides read TGCGCCAGCAGCCCCGGGGACAGTCTAAATGAGCAGTTCTTC. Protein: CASSPGDSLNEQFF.

V and J are TRBV5-1 and TRBJ2-1; D unresolved. The length of the CDR3 is 14 residues. Trimming took off 4 bases at V and 7 bases at J, with 15 bases between the two ends. Germline loops: CDR1 SGHRS, CDR2 YFSETQ. The CDR3 DNA reads as TGCGCCAGCAGCCCCCCCGGCGGCGCAAATGAGCAGTTCTTC. It specifies CASSPPGGANEQFF.

The chain combines TRBV5-1 with TRBJ2-7; 12 bases line up with TRBD1. This CDR3 contains 16 residues. Germline V CDR1 and CDR2: SGHRS, YFSETQ. Germline trimming cut 4 bases from V and 7 bases from J; bases unmatched to any gene: 12. The CDR3 sequence: CASSRAWGQGAGEQYF. In DNA form, the CDR3 reads TGCGCCAGCAGCAGAGCCTGGGGACAGGGGGCTGGAGAGCAGTACTTC.

The V gene is TRBV2, the J gene TRBJ2-2; D is unresolved. The V gene's germline CDR1 is SNHLY and CDR2 FYNNEI. There are 14 residues in the CDR3. Trimming took off 3 bases at V and 7 bases at J, with 12 bases between the two ends. As DNA, the CDR3 is TGTGCCAGCAGTGAGGTCAGAGGAATCGGGGAGCTGTTTTTT. It specifies CASSEVRGIGELFF.

The V gene is TRBV10-1, the J gene TRBJ2-1, with 9 positions matching TRBD1. Losses at the gene ends were 2 bases for V and 4 bases for J; bases not matched to a gene: 6. Germline-derived CDR1 and CDR2 are WNHNN and SYGVQD (reference sequence). The CDR3 has 16 amino acids. CDR3 protein: CASSEQGTGKYNEQFF. CDR3 bases: TGCGCCAGCAGTGAGCAGGGGACAGGGAAGTACAATGAGCAGTTCTTC.

V usage is TRBV7-2 and J usage is TRBJ1-4; 7 bases line up with TRBD1. The ends lost 1 base at V and 0 bases at J; junction bases unmatched: 5. CDR3 length: 17 amino acids. Germline CDR1 SGHTA, CDR2 FQGNSA. The CDR3 sequence: CASSLVAQGATNEKLFF. The CDR3 DNA is TGTGCCAGCAGCTTAGTTGCCCAGGGGGCAACTAATGAAAAACTGTTTTTT.

The chain carries TRBV29-1 and TRBJ2-2; 11 bases are a match to TRBD1. The germline V gene has CDR1 SQVTM and CDR2 ANQGSEA. This CDR3 comprises 15 residues. V lost 4 bases to trimming and J lost 4 bases; unmatched junction nucleotides: 5. The CDR3, as DNA: TGCAGCGTTGTTGGACAGGGGGCATCCACCGGGGAGCTGTTTTTT. Encoded protein: CSVVGQGASTGELFF.

The chain employs TRBV27 and TRBJ1-2, with D unclear. V was cut by 9 bases and J by 0 bases, with 20 bases left in between. This CDR3 contains 16 residues. Germline CDR1 reads MNHEY; CDR2 reads SMNVEV (reference sequence). The CDR3 spells CASTVVWEPANYGYTF. As DNA, the CDR3 is TGTGCCAGTACGGTCGTTTGGGAGCCAGCTAACTATGGCTACACCTTC.

This clone was observed a few times. J is TRBJ2-7 and V is TRBV27; 8 nucleotides line up with TRBD1. V was pared by 5 bases and J by 0 bases, with 12 bases of the junction left unmatched. Germline loops: CDR1 MNHEY, CDR2 SMNVEV (reference sequence). CDR3 length equals 17 residues. The CDR3 coding sequence is TGTGCCAGCAGTCTTACCGGGACAGGTTTAAGCTCCTACGAGCAGTACTTC. It codes for CASSLTGTGLSSYEQYF.

CDR3 nucleotide sequence: TGTGCCAGCAGTCTATCAGGGACAGGGGGCGCTGGCTACACCTTC. Translation gives CASSLSGTGGAGYTF. The chain joins TRBV28 to TRBJ1-2, with TRBD1 matching 12 bases. Germline assignment: CDR1 MDHEN and CDR2 SYDVKM. Trimming at V came to 5 bases and at J to 7 bases, leaving 8 bases not matched to a gene. The CDR3 totals 15 residues.

The chain carries TRBV6-5 and TRBJ1-1; the D gene is possibly TRBD1 (6 bases). V lost 6 bases to trimming and J lost 1 base, with 12 bases between them. Germline V gene sequence: CDR1 MNHEY, CDR2 SVGAGI. The CDR3 sequence is 14 residues long. The chain's CDR3 is CASSRWGQNTEAFF. CDR3 nucleotide sequence: TGTGCCAGCAGCAGATGGGGGCAGAACACTGAAGCTTTCTTT.